One and the same sample provided the 12 T cell receptor beta chains below, sequenced in a study of a mutant IDH1 vaccine in newly diagnosed glioma. Sequenced by immunoSEQ multiplex PCR; TCRdb stores in-frame clones only, minus some. The sample contains tens of thousands of clones, roughly 87% of which appear only once. Time point: week 47, end of study. A 20-mer mutant IDH1 peptide at 300 ug was injected subcutaneously with topical imiquimod. Their recognized antigens are unknown. Material: PBMCs, obtained from a glioma patient whose treatment included an IDH1 peptide vaccine. All receptors come from a man aged 25-45 years with glioma.

V and J are TRBV7-2 and TRBJ1-6; D gene unclear. The CDR3 has 14 residues. V gave up 3 bases and J gave up 5 bases, with 8 bases separating them. Germline V gene sequence: CDR1 SGHTA, CDR2 FQGNSA. CDR3 sequence: CASSFQVNNSPLHF. CDR3 DNA: TGTGCCAGCAGCTTTCAGGTGAATAATTCACCCCTCCACTTT. Complete variable domain (other parts from reference TRBV7-2 and TRBJ1-6): GAGVSQSPSNKVTEKGKDVELRCDPISGHTALYWYRQSLGQGLEFLIYFQGNSAPDKSGLPSDRFSAERTGGSVSTLTIQRTQQEDSAVYLCASSFQVNNSPLHFGNGTRLTVT.

This chain links TRBV6-4 with TRBJ1-5, with 7 positions matching TRBD1. Germline trimming cut 2 bases from V and 4 bases from J; bases unmatched to any gene: 5. This CDR3 is 15 amino acids long. Germline CDR1 is MRHNA and CDR2 is SNTAGT. CDR3 bases: TGTGCCAGCAGTGACGGGGCAGGGGGGAATCAGCCCCAGCATTTT. It yields the protein CASSDGAGGNQPQHF.

This clone was detected a few times. The chain carries TRBV5-6 and TRBJ1-2, with a possible D match to TRBD1 (6 bases). The CDR3 contains 17 residues. V lost 6 bases and J lost 0, with 21 bases in between. CDR1 SGHDT and CDR2 YYEEEE come from the germline V gene. As DNA, the CDR3 is TGTGCCAGCAACCTGTTAGGGGTCGAGGGGGCTAACTATGGCTACACCTTC. As protein: CASNLLGVEGANYGYTF.

The chain carries TRBV6-5 and TRBJ2-7, with D possibly TRBD2 on 6 matching bases. The CDR3 is 14 residues long. Trimming stripped 1 base from V and 2 bases from J, with 9 bases between. From germline, CDR1 is MNHEY and CDR2 SVGAGI. The CDR3 sequence: CASSYWGVPYEQYF. CDR3 in DNA: TGTGCCAGCAGTTACTGGGGGGTCCCCTACGAGCAGTACTTC.

V and J are TRBV10-3 and TRBJ2-3; TRBD2 is a possible D gene (6 bases). Germline V gene sequence: CDR1 ENHRY, CDR2 SYGVKD. This CDR3 has 16 amino acids. Trimming left V 3 bases short and J 0 bases short, with 13 bases between. The CDR3: CAISEPSGPSTDTQYF. For the CDR3, the DNA is TGTGCCATCAGTGAACCAAGCGGGCCAAGCACAGATACGCAGTATTTT.

The chain combines TRBV7-6 with TRBJ1-2, with TRBD1 matching 9 bases. V trimming: 5 bases; J trimming: 4 bases; junction bases outside the gene matches: 14. CDR1 and CDR2 from the germline V gene are SGHVS and FNYEAQ. The CDR3 is made up of 17 amino acids. CDR3 nucleotides: TGTGCCAGCAGCCCGGGGGGACAGGGCATTATTTTCTATGGCTACACCTTC. Amino acids: CASSPGGQGIIFYGYTF.

V and J are TRBV11-2 and TRBJ1-2; D gene ambiguous. CDR1 is SGHAT and CDR2 is FQNNGV in the germline V gene. The CDR3 is 13 residues long. V was clipped by 0 bases and J by 4 bases, with 6 bases between them. The CDR3 spells CASSLDSVYGYTF. DNA of the CDR3: TGTGCCAGCAGCTTAGATTCGGTCTATGGCTACACCTTC.

V and J are TRBV4-2 and TRBJ1-2; tentatively, D is TRBD1 (5 bases). Looked up from germline, CDR1 is LGHNA and CDR2 is YNFKEQ. The CDR3 totals 14 residues. Trimming shortened V by 0 bases and J by 1 base, and 6 bases separated the two germline ends. The DNA of the CDR3 is TGTGCCAGCAGCCAAGACAGGGTTAACTATGGCTACACCTTC. Amino acids: CASSQDRVNYGYTF.

The chain uses TRBV2 and TRBJ1-4; D is unresolved. The V gene's germline CDR1 is SNHLY and CDR2 FYNNEI. The V gene lost 3 bases and the J gene lost 11 bases, with 13 bases spanning the gap. This CDR3 is built from 13 residues. CDR3 bases: TGTGCCAGCAGTGATTTCAGAGCGACTAAACTGTTTTTT. Translated: CASSDFRATKLFF.

The chain recombines TRBV18 with TRBJ1-1; TRBD1 is a possible D gene (6 bases). The CDR3 totals 16 residues. Germline values: CDR1 KGHSH, CDR2 LQKENI. Trimming removed 0 bases at V and 3 bases at J, with 14 bases between. CDR3 sequence (DNA): TGTGCCAGCTCACCACCTCATTGGGGGCGTCACACTGAAGCTTTCTTT. Amino acids: CASSPPHWGRHTEAFF.

CDR3 coding DNA: TGCGCCAGCAGCTTGGTTTTGCGGGACAGGGGAAGTCCCACCGGGGAGCTGTTTTTT. Its translation is CASSLVLRDRGSPTGELFF. The chain carries TRBV5-1 and TRBJ2-2, with 10 bases that match TRBD1. The CDR3 is 19 amino acids. Germline values: CDR1 SGHRS, CDR2 YFSETQ. Losses at the gene ends were 0 bases for V and 4 bases for J; bases not matched to a gene: 12.

J is TRBJ2-4 and V is TRBV6-1; a weak D match, TRBD2 (6 bases). The CDR3 spans 14 residues. Germline V CDR1 and CDR2: MNHNS, SASEGT. Trimming removed 7 bases at V and 3 bases at J, with 13 bases between. CDR3 loop: CASIGGDGKNIQYF. The CDR3 coding sequence is TGTGCCAGCATTGGAGGGGATGGCAAAAACATTCAGTACTTC.